This T cell receptor beta chain was found in a study of EBV T-cell therapy then PD-1 blockade in nasopharyngeal carcinoma. In regard to this clone: Antigen: not known.

Trimming removed 3 bases from V and 9 bases from J; junction bases left unmatched: 10. Germline CDR1 and CDR2: MRHNA and SNTAGT. The CDR3 runs 15 residues. Only in-frame clones appear in the TCRdb table, and some are missing; sequencing was by immunoSEQ multiplex PCR. The sample yields 20,000 to 25,000 clones, about 86% seen once. Time point reported: 266 days after commencement of treatment, after nivolumab therapy. Noted treatment: AdE1-LMPpoly-expanded autologous EBV-specific T-cell therapy followed by anti-PD-1 nivolumab. The starting material was CD8+ T cells from blood, obtained around day 240 from a patient whose treatment included autologous EBV-specific T cells and nivolumab. V gene TRBV6-4 combines with J gene TRBJ2-1; TRBD2 matches 8 bases. This clonotype was obtained from a man aged 35-49 years with nasopharyngeal carcinoma. The CDR3 nucleotides are TGTGCCAGCAGTGAAGGCCGGGGGGGAGGTAGTGAGCAGTTCTTC. Residues: CASSEGRGGGSEQFF.